This entry lists 11 T cell receptor beta chains sequenced from one sample in a study of T cell repertoires in cytomegalovirus infection. TCRdb reprocessed the reads via MiXCR and lists one record per CDR3 protein. The sample has under 200,000 distinct CDR3 sequences, more than 15% seen once. The sequencing input was CD8+ T cells from PBMCs. Source of these receptors: a human donor in good health (CMV status not recorded). Some clones in this sample may be carry-over from other donors' samples.

This clonotype has more than one count but fewer than ten. The chain employs TRBV7-2 and TRBJ2-2; 13 bases match TRBD2. CDR1 SGHTA and CDR2 FQGNSA come from the germline V gene. The trim removed 5 bases at V and 5 bases at J, leaving 14 bases unmatched. The CDR3 extends over 19 amino acids. The CDR3 region has the DNA TGTGCCAGCAGCACCCTAAGACTAGCGGGAGGTCCGGGAACCGGGGAGCTGTTTTTT. Amino acids: CASSTLRLAGGPGTGELFF.

This clonotype came up a few times. The chain carries TRBV7-3 and TRBJ2-1, with D possibly TRBD2 on 6 matching bases. This CDR3 comprises 16 residues. Trimming took off 1 base at V and 10 bases at J, with 20 bases between the two ends. CDR1 and CDR2 from the germline V gene are SGHTA and FQGTGA. The DNA for the CDR3 is TGTGCCAGCAGCTTAATCTTTACGGGAGCGGGTGGAGAGCAGTTCTTC. Translating gives CASSLIFTGAGGEQFF.

This chain's CDR3 is CSVEDRDKVSYEQYF. The CDR3 DNA reads as TGCAGCGTTGAAGATCGGGACAAGGTCTCCTACGAGCAGTACTTC. This chain joins TRBV29-1 and TRBJ2-7; maybe TRBD1 (6 bases). The CDR3 consists of 15 residues. Trimming shortened V by 0 bases and J by 0 bases, and 12 bases separated the two germline ends. The germline V gene has CDR1 SQVTM and CDR2 ANQGSEA.

This sequence joins TRBV11-2 and TRBJ2-3; unclear D gene. The germline V and J ends were trimmed by 3 bases and 5 bases, with 9 bases remaining between them. Germline loops: CDR1 SGHAT, CDR2 FQNNGV. The CDR3 totals 13 residues. In DNA form, the CDR3 reads TGTGCCAGCAGCTTCAGCCCCCAAGATACGCAGTATTTT. Its protein product is CASSFSPQDTQYF.

The chain couples TRBV7-9 to TRBJ2-5; 11 bases line up with TRBD2. With V trimmed by 6 bases and J by 1 base, 4 bases remained unmatched. The CDR3 contains 15 residues. Germline CDR1 SEHNR, CDR2 FQNEAQ (reference sequence). CDR3 coding DNA: TGTGCCAGCAGGCCGGGACTAGCGGTCCAAGAGACCCAGTACTTC. It encodes CASRPGLAVQETQYF.

This clonotype was picked up a small number of times. The chain's CDR3 is CASSLVTGLAGDESTDTQYF. CDR3 in DNA: TGTGCCAGCAGCTTAGTTACGGGACTAGCGGGAGACGAGAGCACAGATACGCAGTATTTT. This chain connects TRBV7-2 to TRBJ2-3, with 14 bases aligning to TRBD2. There are 20 residues in the CDR3. Trimming cost V 1 base and J 0 bases; bases outside gene matches: 9. The germline gives CDR1 SGHTA, CDR2 FQGNSA.

The chain links TRBV7-2 to TRBJ2-2, with D perhaps matching TRBD1 or TRBD2 (6 bases each). The germline V and J ends were trimmed by 3 bases and 2 bases, with 16 bases remaining between them. Germline CDR1 is SGHTA and CDR2 is FQGNSA. The CDR3 sequence is 17 residues long. The CDR3 bases are TGTGCCAGCAGCTTTTTAAGGGGGGAAACAAACACCGGGGAGCTGTTTTTT. As protein: CASSFLRGETNTGELFF.

There are many counts of this clonotype. The chain is built from TRBV28 and TRBJ2-7; D is undetermined. The CDR3 loop spans 13 amino acids. Trimming removed 5 bases from V and 0 bases from J, with 8 bases in between. CDR1 MDHEN and CDR2 SYDVKM come from the germline V gene. This CDR3 reads CASSPRSSYEQYF. CDR3 coding DNA: TGTGCCAGCAGTCCCCGGAGCTCCTACGAGCAGTACTTC.

This clonotype came up many times. The chain is built from TRBV28 and TRBJ1-6, with TRBD1 as a possible D gene (6 bases). CDR3 length: 18 amino acids. CDR1 is MDHEN, CDR2 SYDVKM, per germline. V lost 5 bases, J lost 2 bases, and 19 bases lay in between. CDR3 loop: CASSLRDNRNPYNSPLHF. Written as DNA, the CDR3 is TGTGCCAGCAGTCTTCGGGACAACCGGAATCCCTATAATTCACCCCTCCACTTT.

V and J are TRBV29-1 and TRBJ1-5; D may be TRBD1 (6 bases). Germline V gene data show CDR1 as SQVTM and CDR2 as ANQGSEA. The CDR3 sequence is 13 residues long. CDR3: CRGNRVEDQPQHF. The CDR3 DNA reads TGCAGAGGAAACAGGGTCGAGGATCAGCCCCAGCATTTT.

The V call is TRBV11-2, the J call TRBJ1-1; no clear D gene. This CDR3 comprises 11 residues. Germline CDR1 and CDR2: SGHAT and FQNNGV. The V end lost 2 bases, the J end lost 6 bases, and 4 bases lay between the germline ends. The CDR3 coding sequence is TGTGCCAGCAGCTTACTCGCTGAAGCTTTCTTT. As protein: CASSLLAEAFF.